The sequence of this T cell receptor (beta chain) was determined in a study of blood T cell repertoires in COVID-19. CDR1 SNHLY and CDR2 FYNNEI come from the germline V gene. This CDR3 is built from 13 residues. Trimming pared 7 bases from V and 0 bases from J, leaving 7 bases between. Generated by immunoSEQ multiplex PCR, the TCRdb table keeps only in-frame clones and is missing some. The sample includes around 200,000 clones, approximately 86% seen only once; the top ten take approximately 4.8%. Sequenced sample: PBMCs or T cells enriched from blood (not recorded which). J is TRBJ1-5 and V is TRBV2; D ambiguous. The clonotype originates from a woman aged 25 to 45 who had been exposed to COVID-19. CDR3 in DNA: TGTGCCAGCACCGACTATAGCAATCAGCCCCAGCATTTT. This sequence encodes CASTDYSNQPQHF.